Following are 18 T cell receptor beta chains from one sample sequenced in a study of tumor-infiltrating lymphocytes in primary liver carcinoma. Unsorted whole blood supplied the blood RNA, and germline DNA was isolated too. Priming with a constant-region primer yielded TCR beta cDNA from approximately 500 ng total RNA. Each TCR beta library was derived from three nested multiplex PCR rounds that employed slightly modified ARM-PCR. Amplification in the first two PCR rounds was performed using TRBV1-TRBV30 forward primers and a C-beta reverse primer for approximately 10 cycles each. TCRdb reprocessed the multiplex PCR reads with MiXCR, giving one entry per CDR3 protein. Of 190,000 or so distinct CDR3 sequences in the sample, approximately 65% are singletons; the top ten hold 6% to 8.5%. What was sequenced was peripheral blood. These receptors originate from a woman in her sixties or seventies with primary liver carcinoma and hepatitis B virus infection.

This clonotype was seen a single time. An end of the junction does not agree with germline; a read error may underlie this. The rearrangement uses TRBV12-3 or TRBV12-4 and TRBJ2-7; no clear D gene. This CDR3 has 11 residues. Written as DNA, the CDR3 is TGTACCAGCAGTTACTACAATGAGCAGTACTTC. This codes for CTSSYYNEQYF.

The J gene is TRBJ2-1, the V gene TRBV11-2; maybe TRBD2 (6 bases). CDR1 SGHAT and CDR2 FQNNGV come from the germline V gene. V was trimmed by 5 bases and J by 2 bases, leaving 13 bases between them. The CDR3 has 15 residues. CDR3 DNA sequence: TGTGCCAGCAGCCCCGACGGGAGTGCCTACAATGAGCAGTTCTTC. Its protein product is CASSPDGSAYNEQFF.

Note on this clonotype: One end of the junction varies from germline; a read error may be responsible. The CDR3 nucleotides are TGTACCAGCAGCTTAACGGGCCTCGGGGGCCAAGAGACCCAGTACTTC. Amino acid sequence: CTSSLTGLGGQETQYF. This chain joins TRBV7-3 and TRBJ2-5; D might be TRBD2 (6 bases). CDR3 length: 16 residues. The V gene's germline CDR1 is SGHTA and CDR2 FQGTGA.

This clonotype has a handful of counts. The J gene is TRBJ2-7, the V gene TRBV5-5, with 7 bases fitting TRBD2. V shed 0 bases, J shed 2 bases, and the junction held 8 bases outside the gene matches. Germline CDR1 reads SGHKS; CDR2 reads YYEKEE (reference sequence). This CDR3 region has 16 residues. The CDR3 is CASSLAGASGTYEQYF. The CDR3, as DNA: TGTGCCAGCAGCTTGGCCGGGGCTAGCGGTACCTACGAGCAGTACTTC.

Comments on this clonotype: One end of the junction varies from germline; a read error may be responsible. V usage is TRBV6-5 and J usage is TRBJ2-6, with D perhaps matching TRBD2 (6 bases). The CDR3 length is 17 residues. CDR1 and CDR2 from the germline V gene are MNHEY and SVGAGI. The DNA of the CDR3 is TGTGCCATCCAAGGACGGGACGGGGGAACTGGGGCCAACGTCCTTACTTTC. Its translation: CAIQGRDGGTGANVLTF.

This clonotype was counted only a few times. The rearrangement uses TRBV19 and TRBJ1-5, with D tentatively TRBD1 (5 bases). Germline V gene lookup returns CDR1 LNHDA and CDR2 SQIVND (reference sequence). The CDR3 spans 15 residues. V shed 2 bases and J shed 6 bases, with 14 bases lying between them. The CDR3 sequence is CASSIRPGTGQPQHF. CDR3 sequence (DNA): TGTGCCAGTAGTATACGGCCGGGCACAGGTCAGCCCCAGCATTTT.

V usage is TRBV10-3 and J usage is TRBJ2-2; 11 bases are shared with TRBD2. The CDR3 loop spans 15 amino acids. Germline V CDR1 and CDR2: ENHRY, SYGVKD. The ends lost 6 bases at V and 4 bases at J; junction bases unmatched: 4. The CDR3 loop reads CAIRVTSGITGELFF. In nucleotides, the CDR3 is TGTGCCATCAGGGTGACTAGCGGGATCACCGGGGAGCTGTTTTTT.

This clonotype was detected once. This sequence joins TRBV5-1 and TRBJ1-1, with unresolved D. The CDR3 extends over 14 amino acids. Deletions cut 3 bases from V and 1 base from J, with 10 bases between. Germline-derived CDR1 and CDR2 are SGHRS and YFSETQ. CDR3 residues: CASSSGMRNTEAFF. The CDR3 DNA reads as TGCGCCAGCAGCTCGGGGATGAGGAACACTGAAGCTTTCTTT.

This clonotype has a handful of counts. The chain couples TRBV28 to TRBJ1-2, with 9 bases that match TRBD1. V lost 10 bases to trimming and J lost 4 bases; unmatched junction nucleotides: 4. The CDR3 runs to 12 residues. Germline V CDR1 and CDR2: MDHEN, SYDVKM. CDR3 protein: CAITGGGYGYTF. The CDR3 region has the DNA TGTGCCATAACAGGGGGCGGCTATGGCTACACCTTC.

This sequence joins TRBV11-2 and TRBJ2-3, with unresolved D. The V and J ends lost 6 bases and 2 bases respectively, with 18 bases between them. This CDR3 is built from 16 residues. Germline V gene sequence: CDR1 SGHAT, CDR2 FQNNGV. CDR3 sequence: CASRSQELLLTDTQYF. The CDR3 nucleotides are TGTGCCAGCAGATCGCAGGAACTCCTACTCACAGATACGCAGTATTTT.

Worth noting for this clonotype: This may be a read error: a much more frequent sequence differs by one nucleotide. V is TRBV6-5 and J is TRBJ1-1, with D maybe TRBD1 (6 bases). Germline CDR1 reads MNHEY; CDR2 reads SVGAGI. The CDR3 sequence is 12 residues long. The chain's CDR3 is CASSYGGLEASF. As DNA, the CDR3 is TGTGCCAGCAGTTACGGGGGCCTCGAAGCTTCCTTT.

This chain's CDR3 is CASSLEGGSGRETQYF. For the CDR3, the DNA is TGCGCCAGCAGCTTGGAGGGGGGGTCCGGGAGAGAGACCCAGTACTTC. The chain uses TRBV5-1 and TRBJ2-5, with D possibly being TRBD2 (7 bases). The ends were cut back, 0 bases at V and 4 bases at J, with 16 bases in the middle. Looked up from germline, CDR1 is SGHRS and CDR2 is YFSETQ. The CDR3 spans 16 residues.

The sample holds a few counts of this clonotype. The V and J genes are TRBV18 and TRBJ1-1; D is unclear. The V and J ends lost 2 bases and 1 base respectively, with 17 bases between them. The germline CDR1 and CDR2 sequences are KGHSH and LQKENI. The CDR3 runs 17 residues. The CDR3 is CASSPSRTRGQNTEAFF. The DNA for the CDR3 is TGTGCCAGCTCACCATCCCGCACACGCGGGCAGAACACTGAAGCTTTCTTT.

The genes are TRBV4-1 and TRBJ2-1; a weak D match, TRBD2 (5 bases). V dropped 2 bases and J dropped 4 bases, with 12 bases sitting between them. The CDR3 consists of 15 residues. CDR1 is MGHRA, CDR2 YSYEKL, per germline. The CDR3 here is CASSQPGRTYNEQFF. The DNA for the CDR3 is TGCGCCAGCAGCCAACCCGGACGGACTTACAATGAGCAGTTCTTC.

This clonotype showed up just once. This sequence joins TRBV29-1 and TRBJ2-1; the D is unclear. The CDR3 spans 14 residues. Looked up from germline, CDR1 is SQVTM and CDR2 is ANQGSEA. The CDR3 region has the DNA TGCAGTGCTGTAGGCAGGTCCTCCTACAATGAGCAGTTCTTC. Protein sequence: CSAVGRSSYNEQFF.

This chain joins TRBV6-4 and TRBJ2-3; 12 bases map to TRBD2. CDR1 is MRHNA and CDR2 is SNTAGT in the germline V gene. V was pared by 8 bases and J by 6 bases, with 9 bases of the junction left unmatched. CDR3 length: 15 residues. The CDR3 DNA reads as TGTGCCAGCTCTCCTCTAGCGGGAGGGTCGGATACGCAGTATTTT. Protein: CASSPLAGGSDTQYF.

J is TRBJ1-1 and V is TRBV20-1; 9 nucleotides align to TRBD1. The CDR3 spans 15 residues. J gave up 5 bases and V 0 bases, and 7 bases lay outside the gene matches. CDR1 is DFQATT and CDR2 is SNEGSKA in the germline V gene (reference sequence). The CDR3 region is CSARDLQGARTEAFF. CDR3 in DNA: TGCAGTGCTAGAGACTTACAGGGGGCGCGGACTGAAGCTTTCTTT.

Worth noting for this clonotype: Its ends do not fully match the called genes, so a read error is possible. The rearrangement links TRBV11-2 to TRBJ1-6, with D possibly matching TRBD1 (5 bases). The CDR3 loop spans 14 amino acids. Germline V gives CDR1 SGHAT, CDR2 FQNNGV. The CDR3 DNA reads as TGTGCCGGCAGCACGACAAGGGGTAATTCACCCCTCCACTTT. Translating gives CAGSTTRGNSPLHF. The whole variable domain, remainder taken from reference TRBV11-2 and TRBJ1-6, is EAGVAQSPRYKIIEKRQSVAFWCNPISGHATLYWYQQILGQGPKLLIQFQNNGVVDDSQLPKDRFSAERLKGVDSTLKIQPAKLEDSAVYLCAGSTTRGNSPLHFGNGTRLTVT.